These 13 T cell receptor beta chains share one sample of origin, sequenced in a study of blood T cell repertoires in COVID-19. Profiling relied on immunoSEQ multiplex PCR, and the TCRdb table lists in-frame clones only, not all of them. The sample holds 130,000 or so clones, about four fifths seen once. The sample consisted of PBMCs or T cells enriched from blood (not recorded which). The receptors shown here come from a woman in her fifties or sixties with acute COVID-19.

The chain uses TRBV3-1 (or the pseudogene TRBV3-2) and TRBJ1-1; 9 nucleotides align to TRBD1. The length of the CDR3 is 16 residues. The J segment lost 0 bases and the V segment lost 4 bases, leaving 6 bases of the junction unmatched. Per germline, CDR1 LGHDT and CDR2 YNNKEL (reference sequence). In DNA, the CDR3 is TGTGCCAGCAGCCCTCGGACAGGGGCCCTGAACACTGAAGCTTTCTTT. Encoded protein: CASSPRTGALNTEAFF.

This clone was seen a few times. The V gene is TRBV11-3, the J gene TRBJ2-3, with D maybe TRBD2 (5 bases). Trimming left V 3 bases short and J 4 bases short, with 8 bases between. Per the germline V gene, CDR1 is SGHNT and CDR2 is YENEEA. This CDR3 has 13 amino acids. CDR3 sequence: CASSFLGADTQYF. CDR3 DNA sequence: TGTGCCAGCAGCTTCTTGGGAGCAGATACGCAGTATTTT.

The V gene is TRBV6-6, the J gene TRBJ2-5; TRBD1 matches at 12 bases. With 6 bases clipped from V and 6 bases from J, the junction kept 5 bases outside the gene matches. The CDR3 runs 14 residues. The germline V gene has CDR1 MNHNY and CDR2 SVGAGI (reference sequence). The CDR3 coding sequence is TGTGCCAGCAGCGGGACAGGGGGCGAGCAGACCCAGTACTTC. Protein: CASSGTGGEQTQYF.

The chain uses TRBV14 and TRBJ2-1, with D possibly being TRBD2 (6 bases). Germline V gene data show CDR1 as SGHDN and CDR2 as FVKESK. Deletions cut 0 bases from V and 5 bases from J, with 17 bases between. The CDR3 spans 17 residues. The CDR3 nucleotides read TGTGCCAGCAGCCAAGATCGGCCGGGAGTGGAGGACAATGAGCAGTTCTTC. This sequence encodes CASSQDRPGVEDNEQFF.

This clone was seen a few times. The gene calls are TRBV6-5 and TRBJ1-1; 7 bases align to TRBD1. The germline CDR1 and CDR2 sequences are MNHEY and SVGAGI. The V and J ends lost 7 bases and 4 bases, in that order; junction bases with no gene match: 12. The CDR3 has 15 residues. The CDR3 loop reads CASNPGRGESTEAFF. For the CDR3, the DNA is TGTGCCAGCAACCCTGGCAGGGGGGAGAGCACTGAAGCTTTCTTT.

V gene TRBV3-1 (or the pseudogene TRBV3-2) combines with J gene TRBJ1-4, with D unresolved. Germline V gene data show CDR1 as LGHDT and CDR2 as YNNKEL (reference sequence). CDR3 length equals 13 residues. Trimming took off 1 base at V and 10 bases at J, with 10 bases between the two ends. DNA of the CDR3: TGTGCCAGCAGCCAAGTTAACTCAGGAAAACTGTTTTTT. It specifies CASSQVNSGKLFF.

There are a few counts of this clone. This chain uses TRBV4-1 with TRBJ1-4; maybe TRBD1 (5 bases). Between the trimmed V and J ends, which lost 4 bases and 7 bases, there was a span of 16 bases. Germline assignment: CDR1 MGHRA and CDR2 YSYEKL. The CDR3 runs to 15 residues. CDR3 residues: CASSLGGGRAEKLFF. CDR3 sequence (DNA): TGCGCCAGCAGCCTGGGGGGAGGGCGCGCTGAAAAACTGTTTTTT.

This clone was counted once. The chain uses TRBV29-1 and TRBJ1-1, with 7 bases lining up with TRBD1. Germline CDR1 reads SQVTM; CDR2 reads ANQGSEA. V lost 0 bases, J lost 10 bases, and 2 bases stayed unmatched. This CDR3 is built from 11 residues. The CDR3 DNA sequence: TGCAGCGTTGAAGATAGGGGGCGAGCTTTCTTT. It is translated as CSVEDRGRAFF.

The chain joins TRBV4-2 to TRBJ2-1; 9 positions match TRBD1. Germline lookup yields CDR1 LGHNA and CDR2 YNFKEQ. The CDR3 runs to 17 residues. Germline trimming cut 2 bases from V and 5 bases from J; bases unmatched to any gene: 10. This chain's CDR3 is CASSQTAVGTGNNEQFF. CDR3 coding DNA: TGTGCCAGCAGCCAAACCGCTGTAGGGACAGGGAACAATGAGCAGTTCTTC.

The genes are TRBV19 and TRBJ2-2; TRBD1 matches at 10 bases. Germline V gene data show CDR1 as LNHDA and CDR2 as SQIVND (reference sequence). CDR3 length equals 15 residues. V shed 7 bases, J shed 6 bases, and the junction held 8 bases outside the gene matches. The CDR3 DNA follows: TGTGCCAGTACCACGACAGGGGGCTCGGCCGGGGAGCTGTTTTTT. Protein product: CASTTTGGSAGELFF. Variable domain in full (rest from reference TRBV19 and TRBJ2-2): DGGITQSPKYLFRKEGQNVTLSCEQNLNHDAMYWYRQDPGQGLRLIYYSQIVNDFQKGDIAEGYSVSREKKESFPLTVTSAQKNPTAFYLCASTTTGGSAGELFFGEGSRLTVL.

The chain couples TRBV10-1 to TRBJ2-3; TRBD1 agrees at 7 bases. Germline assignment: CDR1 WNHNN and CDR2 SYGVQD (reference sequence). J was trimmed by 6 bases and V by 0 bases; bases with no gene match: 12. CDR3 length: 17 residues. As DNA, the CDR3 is TGCGCCAGCAGTGAGTCCGAACGTACAGGGGCCGGCGATACGCAGTATTTT. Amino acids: CASSESERTGAGDTQYF.

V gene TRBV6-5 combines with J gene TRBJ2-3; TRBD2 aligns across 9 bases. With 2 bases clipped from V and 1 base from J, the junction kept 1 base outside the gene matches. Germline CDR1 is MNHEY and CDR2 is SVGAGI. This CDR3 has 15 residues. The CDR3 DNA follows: TGTGCCAGCAGTTACCGGACTAGCGGCACAGATACGCAGTATTTT. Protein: CASSYRTSGTDTQYF.

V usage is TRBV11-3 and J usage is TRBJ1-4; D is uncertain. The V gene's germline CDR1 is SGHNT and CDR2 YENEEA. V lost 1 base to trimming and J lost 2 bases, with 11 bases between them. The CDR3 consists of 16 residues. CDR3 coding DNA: TGTGCCAGCAGCTTAGGGAGGACGGGTACTAATGAAAAACTGTTTTTT. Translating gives CASSLGRTGTNEKLFF.